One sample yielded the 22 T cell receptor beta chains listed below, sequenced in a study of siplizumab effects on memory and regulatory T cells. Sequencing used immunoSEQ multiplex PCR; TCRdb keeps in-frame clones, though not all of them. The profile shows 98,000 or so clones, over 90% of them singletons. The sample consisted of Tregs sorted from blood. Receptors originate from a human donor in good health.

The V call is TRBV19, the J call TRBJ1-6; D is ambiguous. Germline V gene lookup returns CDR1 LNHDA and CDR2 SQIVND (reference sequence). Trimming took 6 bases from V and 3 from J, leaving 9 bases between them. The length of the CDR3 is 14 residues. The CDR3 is CASSDAHYNSPLHF. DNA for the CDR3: TGTGCCAGTAGCGATGCTCACTATAATTCACCCCTCCACTTT.

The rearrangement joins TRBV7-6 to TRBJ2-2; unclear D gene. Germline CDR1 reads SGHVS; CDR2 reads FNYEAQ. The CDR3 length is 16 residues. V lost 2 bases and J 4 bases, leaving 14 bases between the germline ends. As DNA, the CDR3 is TGTGCCAGCAGCTTATTTGGTCCCCCCGGCACCGGGGAGCTGTTTTTT. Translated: CASSLFGPPGTGELFF.

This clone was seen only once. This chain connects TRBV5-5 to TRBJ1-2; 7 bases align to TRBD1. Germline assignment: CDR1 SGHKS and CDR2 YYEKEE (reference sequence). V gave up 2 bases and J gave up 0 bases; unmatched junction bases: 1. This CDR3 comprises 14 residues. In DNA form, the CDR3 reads TGTGCCAGCAGCTTACAGGGGACTAACTATGGCTACACCTTC. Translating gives CASSLQGTNYGYTF.

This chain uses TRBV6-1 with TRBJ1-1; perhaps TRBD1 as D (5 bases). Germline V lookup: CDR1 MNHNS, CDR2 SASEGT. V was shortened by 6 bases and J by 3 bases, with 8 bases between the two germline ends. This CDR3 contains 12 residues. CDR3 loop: CASRWGDTEAFF. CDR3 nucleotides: TGTGCCAGCAGGTGGGGGGACACTGAAGCTTTCTTT.

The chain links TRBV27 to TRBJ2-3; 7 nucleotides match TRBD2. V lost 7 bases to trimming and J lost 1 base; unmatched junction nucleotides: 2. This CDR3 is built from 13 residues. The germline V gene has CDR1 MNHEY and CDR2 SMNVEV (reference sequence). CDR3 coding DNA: TGTGCCAGCACCCGGGGGGGCACAGATACGCAGTATTTT. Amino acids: CASTRGGTDTQYF.

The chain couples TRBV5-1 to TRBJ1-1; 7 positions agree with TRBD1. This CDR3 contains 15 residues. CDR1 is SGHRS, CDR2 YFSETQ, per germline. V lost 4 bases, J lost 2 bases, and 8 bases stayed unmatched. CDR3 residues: CASSRGQLGNTEAFF. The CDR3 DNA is TGCGCCAGCAGCAGGGGACAGTTGGGAAACACTGAAGCTTTCTTT.

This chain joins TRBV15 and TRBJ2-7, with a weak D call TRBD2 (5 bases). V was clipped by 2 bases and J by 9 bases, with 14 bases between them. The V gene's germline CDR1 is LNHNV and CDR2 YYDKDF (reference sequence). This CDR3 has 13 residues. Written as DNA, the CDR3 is TGTGCCACCAGCAGACTTCCCCTAGCAGCGCAGTACTTC. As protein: CATSRLPLAAQYF.

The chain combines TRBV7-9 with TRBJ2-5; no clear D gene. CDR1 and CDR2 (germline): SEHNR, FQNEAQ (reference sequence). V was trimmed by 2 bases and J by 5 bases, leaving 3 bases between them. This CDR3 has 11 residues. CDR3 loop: CASSLTETQYF. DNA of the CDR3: TGTGCCAGCAGCTTAACGGAGACCCAGTACTTC.

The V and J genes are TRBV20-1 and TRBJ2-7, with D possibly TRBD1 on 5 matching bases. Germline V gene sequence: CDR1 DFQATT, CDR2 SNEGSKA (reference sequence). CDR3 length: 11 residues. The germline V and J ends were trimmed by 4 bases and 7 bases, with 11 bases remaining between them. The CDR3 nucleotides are TGCAGTGCTATCAGGGCAAGGGAGCAGTACTTC. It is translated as CSAIRAREQYF.

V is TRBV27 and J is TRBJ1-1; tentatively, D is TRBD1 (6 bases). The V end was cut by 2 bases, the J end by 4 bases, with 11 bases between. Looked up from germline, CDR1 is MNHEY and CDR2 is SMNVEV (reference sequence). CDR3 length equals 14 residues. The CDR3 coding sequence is TGTGCCAGCAGTTTAGGTTTAGGGGGCACTGAAGCTTTCTTT. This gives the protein CASSLGLGGTEAFF.

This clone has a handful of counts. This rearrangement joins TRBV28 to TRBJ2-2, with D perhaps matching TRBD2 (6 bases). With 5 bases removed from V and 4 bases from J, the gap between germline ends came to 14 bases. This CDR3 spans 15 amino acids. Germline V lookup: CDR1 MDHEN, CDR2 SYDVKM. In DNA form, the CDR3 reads TGTGCCAGCAGTCCTCTAGCGCCGATCACCGGGGAGCTGTTTTTT. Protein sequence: CASSPLAPITGELFF. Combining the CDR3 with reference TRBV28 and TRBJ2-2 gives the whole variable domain DVKVTQSSRYLVKRTGEKVFLECVQDMDHENMFWYRQDPGLGLRLIYFSYDVKMKEKGDIPEGYSVSREKKERFSLILESASTNQTSMYLCASSPLAPITGELFFGEGSRLTVL.

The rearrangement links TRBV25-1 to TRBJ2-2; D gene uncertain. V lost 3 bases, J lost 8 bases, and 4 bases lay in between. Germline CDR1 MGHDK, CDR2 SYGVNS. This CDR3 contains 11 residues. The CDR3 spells CASSDGGELFF. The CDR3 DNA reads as TGTGCCAGCAGTGATGGGGGGGAGCTGTTTTTT.

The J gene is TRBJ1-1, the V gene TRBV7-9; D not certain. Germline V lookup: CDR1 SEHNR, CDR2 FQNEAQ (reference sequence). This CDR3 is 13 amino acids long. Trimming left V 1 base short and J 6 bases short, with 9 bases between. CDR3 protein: CASSLGASAEAFF. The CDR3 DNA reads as TGTGCCAGCAGCTTAGGCGCCAGCGCTGAAGCTTTCTTT.

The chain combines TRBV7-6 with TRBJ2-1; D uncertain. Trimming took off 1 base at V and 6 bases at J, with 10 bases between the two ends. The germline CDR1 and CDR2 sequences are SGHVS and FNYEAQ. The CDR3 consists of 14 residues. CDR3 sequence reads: CASSLVGQINEQFF. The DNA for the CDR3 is TGTGCCAGCAGCTTAGTAGGCCAGATCAATGAGCAGTTCTTC.

CDR3 protein: CAWTDGLAGYNEQFF. CDR3 coding DNA: TGTGCCTGGACCGACGGACTAGCGGGTTACAATGAGCAGTTCTTC. The V and J genes are TRBV30 and TRBJ2-1; 11 bases are shared with TRBD2. The trim removed 4 bases at V and 4 bases at J, leaving 6 bases unmatched. CDR3 length: 15 amino acids. The germline gives CDR1 GTSNPN, CDR2 SVGIG (reference sequence).

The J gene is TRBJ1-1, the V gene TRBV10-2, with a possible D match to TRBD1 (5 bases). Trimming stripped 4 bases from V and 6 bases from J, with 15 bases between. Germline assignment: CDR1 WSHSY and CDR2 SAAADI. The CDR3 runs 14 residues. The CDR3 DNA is TGCGCCAGCAGTGGCAGGGCAGGGTATTCTGAAGCTTTCTTT. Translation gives CASSGRAGYSEAFF.

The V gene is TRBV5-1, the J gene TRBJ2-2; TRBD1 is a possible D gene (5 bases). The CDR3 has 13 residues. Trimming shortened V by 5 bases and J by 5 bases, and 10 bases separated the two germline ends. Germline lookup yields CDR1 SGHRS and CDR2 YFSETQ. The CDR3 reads CASSSRGTGELFF. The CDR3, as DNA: TGCGCCAGCAGTTCTAGGGGAACCGGGGAGCTGTTTTTT.

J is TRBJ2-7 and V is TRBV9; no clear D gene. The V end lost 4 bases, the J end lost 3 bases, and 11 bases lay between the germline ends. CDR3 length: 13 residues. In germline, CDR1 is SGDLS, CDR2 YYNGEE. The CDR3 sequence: CASSPQGIYEQYF. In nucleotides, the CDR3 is TGTGCCAGCAGCCCCCAAGGGATCTACGAGCAGTACTTC.

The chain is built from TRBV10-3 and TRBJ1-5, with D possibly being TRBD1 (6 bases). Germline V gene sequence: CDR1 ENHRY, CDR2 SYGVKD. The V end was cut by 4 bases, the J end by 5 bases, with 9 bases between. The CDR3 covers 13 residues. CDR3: CAISGTGYQPQHF. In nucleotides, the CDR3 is TGTGCCATCAGTGGTACAGGGTATCAGCCCCAGCATTTT.

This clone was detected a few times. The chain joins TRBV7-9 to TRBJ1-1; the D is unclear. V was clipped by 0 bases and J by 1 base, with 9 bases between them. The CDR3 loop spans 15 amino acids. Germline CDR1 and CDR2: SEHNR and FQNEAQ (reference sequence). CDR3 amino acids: CASSLAYWENTEAFF. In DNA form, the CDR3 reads TGTGCCAGCAGCTTAGCTTATTGGGAGAACACTGAAGCTTTCTTT.

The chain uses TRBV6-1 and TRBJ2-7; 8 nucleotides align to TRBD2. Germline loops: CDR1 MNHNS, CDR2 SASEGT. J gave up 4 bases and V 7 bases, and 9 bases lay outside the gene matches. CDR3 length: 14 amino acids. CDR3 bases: TGTGCCAGCATCCGACCGGGAGGGACTTACGAGCAGTACTTC. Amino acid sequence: CASIRPGGTYEQYF.

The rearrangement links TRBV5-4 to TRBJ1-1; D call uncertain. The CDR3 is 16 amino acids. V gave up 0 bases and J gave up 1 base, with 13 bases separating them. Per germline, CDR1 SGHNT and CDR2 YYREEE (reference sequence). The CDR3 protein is CASSLVGWTGNTEAFF. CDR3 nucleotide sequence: TGTGCCAGCAGCTTGGTAGGGTGGACGGGGAACACTGAAGCTTTCTTT.